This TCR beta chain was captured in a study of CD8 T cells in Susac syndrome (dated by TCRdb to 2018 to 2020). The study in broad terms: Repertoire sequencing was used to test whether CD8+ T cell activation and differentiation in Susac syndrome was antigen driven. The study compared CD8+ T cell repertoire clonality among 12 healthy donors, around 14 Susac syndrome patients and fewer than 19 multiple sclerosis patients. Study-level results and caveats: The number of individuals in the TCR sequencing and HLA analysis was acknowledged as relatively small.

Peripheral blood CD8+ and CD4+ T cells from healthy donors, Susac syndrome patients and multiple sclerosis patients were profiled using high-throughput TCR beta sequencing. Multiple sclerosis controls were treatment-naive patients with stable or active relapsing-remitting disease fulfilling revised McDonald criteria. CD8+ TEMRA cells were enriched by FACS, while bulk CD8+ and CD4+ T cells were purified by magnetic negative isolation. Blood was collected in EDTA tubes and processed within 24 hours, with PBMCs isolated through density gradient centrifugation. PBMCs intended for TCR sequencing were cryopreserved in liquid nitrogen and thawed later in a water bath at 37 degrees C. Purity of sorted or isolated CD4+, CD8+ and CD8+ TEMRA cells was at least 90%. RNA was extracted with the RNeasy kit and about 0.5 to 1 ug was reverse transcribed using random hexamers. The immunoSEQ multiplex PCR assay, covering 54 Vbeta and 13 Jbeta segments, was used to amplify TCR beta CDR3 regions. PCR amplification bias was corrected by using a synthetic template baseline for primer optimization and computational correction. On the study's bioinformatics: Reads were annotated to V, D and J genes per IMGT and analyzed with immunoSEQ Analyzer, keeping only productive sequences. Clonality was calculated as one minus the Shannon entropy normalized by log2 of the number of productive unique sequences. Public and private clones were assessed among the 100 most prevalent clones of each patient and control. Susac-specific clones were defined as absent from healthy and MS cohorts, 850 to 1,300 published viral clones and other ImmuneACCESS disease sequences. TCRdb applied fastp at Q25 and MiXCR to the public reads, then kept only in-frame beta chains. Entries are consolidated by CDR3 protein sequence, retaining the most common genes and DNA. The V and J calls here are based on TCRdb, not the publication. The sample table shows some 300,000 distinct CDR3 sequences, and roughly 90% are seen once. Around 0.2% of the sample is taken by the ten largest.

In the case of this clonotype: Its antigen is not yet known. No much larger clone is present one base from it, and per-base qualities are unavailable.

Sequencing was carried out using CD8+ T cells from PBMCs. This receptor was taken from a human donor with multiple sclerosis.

The DNA is TGTGCTAGTGGTTTGGAGGGGGACAATGAGCAGTTCTTC. This sequence encodes CASGLEGDNEQFF. Here the chain combines TRBV12-5 and TRBJ2-1; matching of 6 bases hints at TRBD1 as the D gene. V was cut back by 1 base and J by 5 bases, leaving a gap of 6 bases between them. Taken from the germline V gene, the CDR1 and CDR2 loops are LGHNT and FRNRAP. Taken from cysteine to phenylalanine, the CDR3 has 13 residues. Only CDR3 DNA is held: 39 bases, read in frame from base 1. With the portions outside the CDR3 filled from the reference TRBV12-5 and TRBJ2-1 genes, the complete variable region becomes DARVTQTPRHKVTEMGQEVTMRCQPILGHNTVFWYRQTMMQGLELLAYFRNRAPLDDSGMPKDRFSAEMPDATLATLKIQPSEPRDSAVYFCASGLEGDNEQFFGPGTRLTVL.